This passage covers 9 T cell receptor beta chains from one sample sequenced in a study of blood T cell repertoires in COVID-19 (dated by TCRdb to the early 2020s). Libraries were constructed by the immunoSEQ multiplex PCR assay. Imported from immuneACCESS, the table was reduced by TCRdb to in-frame sequences with V and J called. These copies leave out some clones; in studies compared against another copy, an unresolved V gene accounts for under half, and the cause of the remainder is not known. The sample table lists over 100,000 clones, roughly four fifths of them with a count of one. In total, the top ten clones hold 6.5% to 10% of the sample. The sequenced sample consisted of peripheral blood. Receptor source: a man between 65 and 85 years old with acute or convalescent COVID-19.

The chain joins TRBV9 to TRBJ1-1; D gene uncertain. Trimming pared 0 bases from V and 6 bases from J, leaving 15 bases between. The CDR3 is 15 residues long. CDR1 is SGDLS, CDR2 YYNGEE, per germline. The CDR3 sequence is CASSVGVAGISEAFF. CDR3 in DNA: TGTGCCAGCAGCGTAGGTGTTGCAGGTATCTCTGAAGCTTTCTTT.

The V call is TRBV19, the J call TRBJ2-6; TRBD1 is a possible D gene (5 bases). Germline lookup yields CDR1 LNHDA and CDR2 SQIVND (reference sequence). The ends were cut back, 3 bases at V and 2 bases at J, with 14 bases in the middle. The CDR3 totals 17 residues. The CDR3: CASSIRWGLTGANVLTF. The CDR3 region has the DNA TGTGCCAGTAGTATTCGGTGGGGCCTTACTGGGGCCAACGTCCTGACTTTC.

The chain recombines TRBV6-5 with TRBJ1-6, with a tentative D call TRBD1 (5 bases). V shed 8 bases and J shed 3 bases, with 14 bases lying between them. This CDR3 has 15 amino acids. The germline V gene has CDR1 MNHEY and CDR2 SVGAGI. Written as DNA, the CDR3 is TGTGCCAGCGGGCGGACAACAAACTATAATTCACCCCTCCACTTT. Its protein product is CASGRTTNYNSPLHF.

The chain couples TRBV11-1 to TRBJ2-1, with D uncertain. Trimming shortened V by 4 bases and J by 4 bases, and 5 bases separated the two germline ends. Germline loops: CDR1 SGHAT, CDR2 FQDESV (reference sequence). The CDR3 covers 12 residues. The chain's CDR3 is CASSSPYNEQFF. The CDR3 bases are TGTGCCAGCAGCTCCCCTTACAATGAGCAGTTCTTC.

The chain combines TRBV7-3 with TRBJ1-5; TRBD1 aligns across 8 bases. V trimming: 5 bases; J trimming: 6 bases; junction bases outside the gene matches: 3. The CDR3 has 13 residues. CDR1 is SGHTA and CDR2 is FQGTGA in the germline V gene. The CDR3 nucleotides are TGTGCCAGCAGCCCTGGACAGGGTCAGCCCCAGCATTTT. Protein sequence: CASSPGQGQPQHF.

J is TRBJ1-2 and V is TRBV5-1; D remains unclear. Germline CDR1 and CDR2: SGHRS and YFSETQ. CDR3 length: 16 residues. The V gene lost 0 bases and the J gene lost 10 bases, with 22 bases spanning the gap. The CDR3 here is CASSLGSPTSSDAYTF. The CDR3 nucleotides are TGCGCCAGCAGCTTGGGATCGCCGACATCCTCCGATGCCTACACCTTC.

DNA for the CDR3: TGTGCCAGTAGTGAGCAGGGTTGGATAAAAAAACTGTTTTTT. It yields the protein CASSEQGWIKKLFF. The V call is TRBV19, the J call TRBJ1-4, with D tentatively TRBD1 (5 bases). CDR1 and CDR2 from the germline V gene are LNHDA and SQIVND (reference sequence). With 5 bases removed from V and 9 bases from J, the gap between germline ends came to 16 bases. CDR3 length: 14 residues.

The chain joins TRBV28 to TRBJ1-1; TRBD1 matches 8 bases. The CDR3 totals 15 residues. The ends lost 2 bases at V and 3 bases at J; junction bases unmatched: 5. Germline CDR1 and CDR2: MDHEN and SYDVKM. The CDR3 DNA reads TGTGCCAGCAGTTTAAGGGCGACAGGGGACACTGAAGCTTTCTTT. It codes for CASSLRATGDTEAFF.

The chain combines TRBV12-3 or TRBV12-4 with TRBJ1-2, with D maybe TRBD1 (5 bases). The ends were cut back, 6 bases at V and 4 bases at J, with 12 bases in the middle. The CDR3 has 13 residues. CDR3 nucleotide sequence: TGTGCCAGCAGACCGGACGGGGGCTATGGCTACACCTTC. Its translation: CASRPDGGYGYTF.